The source of this T cell receptor (beta chain) is a study of identical twins. This clonotype occurred a few times. V shed 5 bases and J shed 0 bases, with 11 bases lying between them. The CDR3 has 14 amino acids. Germline V CDR1 and CDR2: SNHLY, FYNNEI. TCRdb reanalysed the 5' RACE reads using MiXCR and keeps one entry per CDR3 protein. The data contain 500,000 to 550,000 distinct CDR3 sequences, 20% to 25% of them singletons. The same sample was also used in a study of T cells expressing NK-cell markers. That investigation notes: In the group of eight sequenced donors, seven were HCMV-seropositive and one was seronegative. Within several experiments, an anti-gamma-delta TCR antibody kept the sorting limited to alpha-beta TCR T cells.

This sequence originates from a woman aged 18-29 years in good health. The sequenced sample was CD4+ T cells sorted from blood. The chain combines TRBV2 with TRBJ2-7; unclear D gene. DNA for the CDR3: TGTGCCAGCAGTTTTGCAGGATCCTCCTACGAGCAGTACTTC. Protein sequence: CASSFAGSSYEQYF.